This T cell receptor (beta chain) appears in the sequencing data of a study of T cells after yellow fever vaccination (dated by TCRdb to between 2017 and 2020). At the level of the whole study: The SMART-Seq v4 Ultra Low Input RNA kit was used to prepare libraries from fractions with low cell numbers. To follow T-cell clones before and after both primary and booster YFV17D yellow fever vaccination, bulk TCR alpha and beta repertoires underwent longitudinal sequencing. Two healthy male donors, one aged 18 to 29 and one aged 30 to 39 years, made up the cohort. Blood was collected at multiple timepoints before and after primary and secondary immunization, and bulk PBMC replicates and cell subsets were isolated.

What the treatment or condition label conveys for this sample: live attenuated yellow fever vaccine strain. At each blood-draw timepoint, two biological replicates of bulk PBMCs were collected. PBMCs were isolated from peripheral blood using a standard Ficoll-Paque protocol. RNA was extracted with TriZol from bulk PBMCs, CD4 and CD8 fractions, and dextramer-positive and dextramer-negative fractions. TCR cDNA was synthesized by 5'RACE template switching, through which a universal primer site and unique molecular identifiers were introduced. Priming for cDNA synthesis came from both the TCR alpha and TCR beta constant segments. Libraries were amplified in two PCR steps, with sample barcodes and sequencing adapters added in the second step. Sequencing of libraries was performed on Illumina HiSeq 2500 (2x100 bp) or NovaSeq (2x150 bp). Regarding the original processing steps: Reads were demultiplexed and collapsed into UMI consensus sequences with MIGEC, and V(D)J alignment was performed with MiXCR. Vaccine-responding clonotypes were identified with edgeR using replicate PBMC samples, with FDR below 0.01 and a log2 fold change above 5 up to day 15 being required. Each bulk clonotype received a CD4 or CD8 identity based on whether the sequenced CD4 or CD8 repertoire contained that clonotype at higher abundance. The public reads were run again by TCRdb, first through fastp at Q25 and then through MiXCR, and only productive beta chains were kept. CDR3 protein duplicates are merged, each entry listing the most common genes and DNA. The V and J calls, along with clone size, are taken from TCRdb and not from the paper's own processing. This sample comprises 510,000 or so distinct CDR3 sequences, 19% of them detected only once. The top ten constitute about 13% of the sample.

Broad study findings and their caveats: Most clones expanded after primary vaccination were re-detected after the booster (around 96% of CD4 and approximately 88% of CD8), suggesting broad memory maintenance. The secondary T-cell response was weaker than the primary response but faster, peaking on day 5 instead of day 15. Computational filtering was needed because FACS-sorted repertoires could contain abundant contaminating clonotypes from the bulk population. Because only two donors were included in the study, the extent to which the findings can be generalized is limited. A small fraction of clonotypes showed up in both the CD4 and CD8 compartments, probably as a result of convergent recombination.

Regarding this clonotype: Its recognized antigen is unknown. Base qualities were left out, and no much larger clone turns up one base away.

From a lookup of the germline V gene, CDR1 and CDR2 are MDHEN and SYDVKM. The CDR3 sequence holds 15 residues, the cysteine and phenylalanine included. Only the CDR3 region is kept as DNA, spanning 45 bases read in frame from base 1. Clipping removes 4 bases from V and 4 bases from J, with 8 as the unmatched junction base count. Sample: PBMCs, taken 15 days after the yellow fever booster vaccination. This receptor was taken from a man under 40 who received the YFV17D yellow fever vaccine. Recombination connected TRBV28 to TRBJ2-7; 9 central bases correspond to TRBD1. This receptor carries the CDR3 CASSSPPGQGYEQYF. The DNA reads as follows: TGTGCCAGCAGTTCACCCCCGGGACAGGGTTACGAGCAGTACTTC. The CDR3 plus the reference TRBV28 and TRBJ2-7 genes for the other parts give the full variable domain: DVKVTQSSRYLVKRTGEKVFLECVQDMDHENMFWYRQDPGLGLRLIYFSYDVKMKEKGDIPEGYSVSREKKERFSLILESASTNQTSMYLCASSSPPGQGYEQYFGPGTRLTVT.